The 29 T cell receptor beta chains listed next were all sequenced from one sample in a study of PD-1 blockade in mismatch repair-deficient tumors. The table came from immunoSEQ multiplex PCR; TCRdb's copy has only in-frame clones and leaves some out. Among 35,000 to 45,000 clones listed, roughly 84% were seen once. Sequencing used peripheral blood, obtained 76 weeks after starting pembrolizumab. The receptors originated from an adult with mismatch repair-deficient cancer.

The chain joins TRBV5-6 to TRBJ2-2; 8 positions agree with TRBD1. V dropped 0 bases and J dropped 5; count of bases not matched to a gene: 6. The CDR3 length is 16 residues. CDR1 and CDR2 (germline): SGHDT, YYEEEE. The CDR3 region is CASSLVRDRLTGELFF. CDR3 bases: TGTGCCAGCAGCTTGGTCCGGGACAGGCTGACCGGGGAGCTGTTTTTT. Full variable domain (missing parts from reference TRBV5-6 and TRBJ2-2): DAGVTQSPTHLIKTRGQQVTLRCSPKSGHDTVSWYQQALGQGPQFIFQYYEEEERQRGNFPDRFSGHQFPNYSSELNVNALLLGDSALYLCASSLVRDRLTGELFFGEGSRLTVL.

This sequence joins TRBV20-1 and TRBJ2-5; D is unclear. Germline CDR1 reads DFQATT; CDR2 reads SNEGSKA (reference sequence). The ends were cut back, 5 bases at V and 2 bases at J, with 3 bases in the middle. The CDR3 has 10 residues. DNA of the CDR3: TGCAGTGCTTTACAAGAGACCCAGTACTTC. Encoded protein: CSALQETQYF.

This rearrangement joins TRBV5-1 to TRBJ2-1; tentative D call: TRBD2 (5 bases). V lost 0 bases and J lost 3, with 10 bases in between. The CDR3 spans 15 residues. CDR1 SGHRS and CDR2 YFSETQ come from the germline V gene. As DNA, the CDR3 is TGCGCCAGCAGCTTGGAGGGAAGCGGCTACAATGAGCAGTTCTTC. As protein: CASSLEGSGYNEQFF.

CDR3 region: CASSFYLQTQYF. The CDR3 nucleotides are TGCGCCAGCAGCTTCTATTTGCAAACCCAGTACTTC. The rearrangement uses TRBV5-1 and TRBJ2-5; the D is unclear. The length of the CDR3 is 12 residues. Germline V lookup: CDR1 SGHRS, CDR2 YFSETQ. Deletions cut 2 bases from V and 8 bases from J, with 10 bases between.

J is TRBJ1-1 and V is TRBV9; TRBD1 matches at 7 bases. The CDR3 consists of 13 residues. The junction had 8 bases not matched to a gene; V was cut back by 1 base and J by 11 bases. Germline loops: CDR1 SGDLS, CDR2 YYNGEE. The CDR3 region has the DNA TGTGCCAGCAGCGTAAGGGGGCAGGGGGAGGCTTTCTTT. This encodes CASSVRGQGEAFF.

This clone was counted only a few times. V gene TRBV6-1 combines with J gene TRBJ2-7; D is uncertain. The CDR3 spans 15 residues. Germline lookup yields CDR1 MNHNS and CDR2 SASEGT. V dropped 3 bases and J dropped 0 bases, with 12 bases sitting between them. The CDR3 DNA is TGTGCCAGCAGTGAGGCGGCAGCCAACTCCTACGAGCAGTACTTC. It yields the protein CASSEAAANSYEQYF.

The J gene is TRBJ2-5, the V gene TRBV7-9, with 10 bases that match TRBD1. Germline V gene lookup returns CDR1 SEHNR and CDR2 FQNEAQ (reference sequence). This CDR3 spans 15 amino acids. Trimming cost V 4 bases and J 5 bases; bases outside gene matches: 7. In nucleotides, the CDR3 is TGTGCCAGCAGCTCCGGACAGGGGGAGTGGGAGACCCAGTACTTC. Amino acid sequence: CASSSGQGEWETQYF. The variable domain in full, completed from reference TRBV7-9 and TRBJ2-5, reads DTGVSQNPRHKITKRGQNVTFRCDPISEHNRLYWYRQTLGQGPEFLTYFQNEAQLEKSRLLSDRFSAERPKGSFSTLEIQRTEQGDSAMYLCASSSGQGEWETQYFGPGTRLLVL.

This clone was recorded once. The chain joins TRBV7-2 to TRBJ2-1; TRBD2 is a possible D gene (5 bases). There are 14 residues in the CDR3. Per the germline V gene, CDR1 is SGHTA and CDR2 is FQGNSA. V shed 1 base and J shed 4 bases, with 8 bases lying between them. CDR3 in DNA: TGTGCCAGCAGCTTAGACGCGGGTTACAATGAGCAGTTCTTC. Amino acid sequence: CASSLDAGYNEQFF.

V and J are TRBV27 and TRBJ1-1; weak D call: TRBD1 (5 bases). V shed 2 bases and J shed 5 bases, with 9 bases lying between them. CDR1 and CDR2 (germline): MNHEY, SMNVEV (reference sequence). The CDR3 extends over 13 amino acids. The CDR3 DNA reads as TGTGCCAGCAGTTTAAGGGGAAAAACTGAAGCTTTCTTT. Encoded protein: CASSLRGKTEAFF.

The J gene is TRBJ2-7, the V gene TRBV5-1; 7 positions agree with TRBD2. The germline gives CDR1 SGHRS, CDR2 YFSETQ. The V segment lost 2 bases and the J segment 0 bases; nucleotides outside the gene matches: 2. This CDR3 is 14 amino acids long. Here the CDR3 DNA reads TGCGCCAGCAGCTTCACTAGCGACTCCTACGAGCAGTACTTC. This sequence encodes CASSFTSDSYEQYF.

V and J are TRBV30 and TRBJ2-1, with 10 bases that match TRBD2. The CDR3 contains 17 residues. The germline V gene has CDR1 GTSNPN and CDR2 SVGIG (reference sequence). The V segment lost 0 bases and the J segment 7 bases; nucleotides outside the gene matches: 12. CDR3 nucleotide sequence: TGTGCCTGGAGTGTAATGGGGCTAGCGGGAGCTAGGAATGAGCAGTTCTTC. As protein: CAWSVMGLAGARNEQFF.

This rearrangement joins TRBV7-3 to TRBJ2-2, with 8 bases lining up with TRBD2. The CDR3 runs 15 residues. Germline V lookup: CDR1 SGHTA, CDR2 FQGTGA. J gave up 6 bases and V 2 bases, and 5 bases lay outside the gene matches. CDR3 in amino acids: CASSLAAGVPGELFF. The CDR3 DNA reads TGTGCCAGCAGCTTAGCAGCGGGAGTTCCCGGGGAGCTGTTTTTT.

V gene TRBV5-1 combines with J gene TRBJ1-2; 7 bases are shared with TRBD1. Per germline, CDR1 SGHRS and CDR2 YFSETQ. Losses at the gene ends were 4 bases for V and 0 bases for J; bases not matched to a gene: 3. The length of the CDR3 is 14 residues. CDR3 nucleotide sequence: TGCGCCAGCAGCCCGGGGACAGCTAACTATGGCTACACCTTC. As protein: CASSPGTANYGYTF.

The rearrangement joins TRBV11-1 to TRBJ2-6; TRBD1 is a possible D gene (5 bases). V was pared by 1 base and J by 0 bases, with 10 bases between. The germline V gene has CDR1 SGHAT and CDR2 FQDESV (reference sequence). CDR3 size: 17 residues. DNA for the CDR3: TGTGCCAGCAGCTTAGAACAGGCAAGCTCTGGGGCCAACGTCCTGACTTTC. This encodes CASSLEQASSGANVLTF.

J is TRBJ1-2 and V is TRBV29-1, with 10 bases identical to TRBD1. The germline V gene encodes CDR1 SQVTM and CDR2 ANQGSEA. V lost 7 bases to trimming and J lost 4 bases; unmatched junction nucleotides: 6. There are 13 residues in the CDR3. CDR3 in amino acids: CSGYRDRGYGYTF. DNA for the CDR3: TGCAGCGGATACCGGGACAGGGGCTATGGCTACACCTTC.

The chain couples TRBV2 to TRBJ2-6, with no clear D. V was trimmed by 5 bases and J by 6 bases, leaving 5 bases between them. Germline V gene sequence: CDR1 SNHLY, CDR2 FYNNEI. The CDR3 length is 12 residues. The CDR3 DNA sequence: TGTGCCAGCAGTAGAGAGGCCAACGTCCTGACTTTC. As protein: CASSREANVLTF.

The V and J genes are TRBV7-5 and TRBJ2-5; the table's D call, TRBD1, was not checked against the DNA. TRBV7-5 is a pseudogene segment. The length of the CDR3 is 15 residues. The CDR3 protein is CARSSGTMFAETQYF. CDR3 bases: TGTGCCAGAAGCTCCGGGACAATGTTTGCGGAGACCCAGTACTTC.

The V call is TRBV5-1, the J call TRBJ2-3, with D hard to call. Trimming stripped 4 bases from V and 0 bases from J, with 6 bases between. Germline CDR1 and CDR2: SGHRS and YFSETQ. This CDR3 is 13 amino acids long. The CDR3 region has the DNA TGCGCCAGCAGCACGTCTAGCACAGATACGCAGTATTTT. Translating gives CASSTSSTDTQYF.

The chain is built from TRBV11-3 and TRBJ2-7; no definite D call. V shed 0 bases and J shed 2 bases, with 11 bases lying between them. CDR1 and CDR2 from the germline V gene are SGHNT and YENEEA. The CDR3 sequence is 15 residues long. The CDR3 sequence is CASSLDEWNTYEQYF. In DNA form, the CDR3 reads TGTGCCAGCAGCTTAGATGAGTGGAACACCTACGAGCAGTACTTC.

The chain carries TRBV25-1 and TRBJ2-5; TRBD1 might be the D (6 bases). The CDR3 runs to 16 residues. V lost 1 base and J 1 base, leaving 13 bases between the germline ends. In germline, CDR1 is MGHDK, CDR2 SYGVNS. The CDR3 here is CASSEFRGRGQETQYF. CDR3 coding DNA: TGTGCCAGCAGTGAATTTCGGGGCAGGGGCCAAGAGACCCAGTACTTC.

V is TRBV29-1 and J is TRBJ2-5; no firm D call. Trimming took off 6 bases at V and 1 base at J, with 12 bases between the two ends. This CDR3 has 13 amino acids. Germline lookup yields CDR1 SQVTM and CDR2 ANQGSEA. This chain's CDR3 is CSVATTLQETQYF. CDR3 bases: TGCAGCGTCGCGACAACGCTCCAAGAGACCCAGTACTTC.

The rearrangement joins TRBV7-6 to TRBJ1-2; D is unclear. This CDR3 is 16 amino acids long. The germline gives CDR1 SGHVS, CDR2 FNYEAQ. V gave up 1 base and J gave up 4 bases, with 16 bases separating them. CDR3 nucleotides: TGTGCCAGCAGCTTAGGTGGGCGTGATTCGGGCTATGGCTACACCTTC. It yields the protein CASSLGGRDSGYGYTF.

The genes are TRBV6-5 and TRBJ2-7; D gene uncertain. The length of the CDR3 is 13 residues. V was trimmed by 0 bases and J by 1 base, leaving 4 bases between them. Germline CDR1 and CDR2: MNHEY and SVGAGI. The CDR3 here is CASSYSLSYEQYF. The CDR3 DNA sequence: TGTGCCAGCAGTTACTCTTTATCCTACGAGCAGTACTTC.

The rearrangement joins TRBV30 to TRBJ1-1; D is undetermined. Trimming removed 2 bases at V and 7 bases at J, with 11 bases between. This CDR3 spans 12 amino acids. Germline lookup yields CDR1 GTSNPN and CDR2 SVGIG (reference sequence). The CDR3 DNA reads TGTGCCTGGAGTCGACAAGACGGTGAAGCTTTCTTT. Its protein is CAWSRQDGEAFF.

As for this clone: The same CDR3 can be traced to other DNA sequences in this sample. This chain connects TRBV18 to TRBJ1-2, with D perhaps matching TRBD1 (5 bases). Trimming shortened V by 6 bases and J by 7 bases, and 18 bases separated the two germline ends. The CDR3 has 14 residues. Germline V gene lookup returns CDR1 KGHSH and CDR2 LQKENI. The CDR3 nucleotides are TGTGCCAGCTCGCCTTCCGGGGCGCTCGGTGGCTACACCTTC. Translation: CASSPSGALGGYTF.

The chain links TRBV7-2 to TRBJ1-2, with D possibly being TRBD1 (5 bases). V was trimmed by 4 bases and J by 6 bases, leaving 9 bases between them. There are 12 residues in the CDR3. Germline V CDR1 and CDR2: SGHTA, FQGNSA. The CDR3 protein is CASSYVGDGYTF. Here the CDR3 DNA reads TGTGCCAGCAGCTACGTGGGGGATGGCTACACCTTC.

The CDR3 loop is CASGTGPTYEQYF. CDR3 coding DNA: TGTGCTAGTGGTACAGGGCCCACCTACGAGCAGTACTTC. The chain recombines TRBV12-5 with TRBJ2-7; D may be TRBD1 (6 bases). The CDR3 runs to 13 residues. V was trimmed by 5 bases and J by 2 bases, leaving 10 bases between them. Germline loops: CDR1 LGHNT, CDR2 FRNRAP.

CDR3 sequence reads: CASSQESNQPQHF. CDR3 DNA: TGTGCCAGCAGCCAGGAGAGCAATCAGCCCCAGCATTTT. V is TRBV7-9 and J is TRBJ1-5; D is unclear. V lost 5 bases and J 1 base, leaving 6 bases between the germline ends. The CDR3 loop spans 13 amino acids. The germline V gene encodes CDR1 SEHNR and CDR2 FQNEAQ (reference sequence).

This chain connects TRBV6-6 to TRBJ2-7, with D maybe TRBD1 (6 bases). V lost 6 bases, J lost 0 bases, and 12 bases lay in between. CDR1 MNHNY and CDR2 SVGAGI come from the germline V gene (reference sequence). This CDR3 region has 14 residues. CDR3 region: CASRTTGSSYEQYF. In nucleotides, the CDR3 is TGTGCCAGCAGGACAACAGGGAGCTCCTACGAGCAGTACTTC.